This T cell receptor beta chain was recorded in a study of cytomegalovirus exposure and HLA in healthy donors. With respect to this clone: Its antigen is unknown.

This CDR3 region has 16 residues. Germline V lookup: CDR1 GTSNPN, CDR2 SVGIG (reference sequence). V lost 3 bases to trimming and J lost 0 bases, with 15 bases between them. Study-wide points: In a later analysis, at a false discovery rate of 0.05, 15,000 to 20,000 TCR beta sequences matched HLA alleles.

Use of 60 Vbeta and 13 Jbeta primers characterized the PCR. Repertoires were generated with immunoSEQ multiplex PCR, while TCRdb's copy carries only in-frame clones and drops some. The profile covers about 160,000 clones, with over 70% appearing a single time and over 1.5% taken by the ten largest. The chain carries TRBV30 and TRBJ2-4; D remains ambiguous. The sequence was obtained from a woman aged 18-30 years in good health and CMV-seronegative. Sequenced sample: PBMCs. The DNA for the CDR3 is TGTGCCTGGAGCGTGACGCGGATCCTAGCCAAAAACATTCAGTACTTC. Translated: CAWSVTRILAKNIQYF. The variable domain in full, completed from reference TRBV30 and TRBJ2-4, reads SQTIHQWPATLVQPVGSPLSLECTVEGTSNPNLYWYRQAAGRGLQLLFYSVGIGQISSEVPQNLSASRPQDRQFILSSKKLLLSDSGFYLCAWSVTRILAKNIQYFGAGTRLSVL.